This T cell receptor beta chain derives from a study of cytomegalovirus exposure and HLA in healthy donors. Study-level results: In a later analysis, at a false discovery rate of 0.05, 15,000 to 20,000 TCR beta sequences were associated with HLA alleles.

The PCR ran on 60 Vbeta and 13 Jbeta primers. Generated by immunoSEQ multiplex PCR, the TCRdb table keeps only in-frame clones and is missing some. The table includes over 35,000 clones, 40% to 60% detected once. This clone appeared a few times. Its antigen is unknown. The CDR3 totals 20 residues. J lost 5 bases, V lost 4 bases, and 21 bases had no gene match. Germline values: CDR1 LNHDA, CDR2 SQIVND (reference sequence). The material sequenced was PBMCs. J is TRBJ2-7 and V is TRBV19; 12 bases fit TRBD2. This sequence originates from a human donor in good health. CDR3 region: CASSTTRGGSSSGRANEQYF. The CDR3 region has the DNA TGTGCCAGTAGTACCACCCGTGGGGGATCTTCTAGCGGGAGGGCTAACGAGCAGTACTTC. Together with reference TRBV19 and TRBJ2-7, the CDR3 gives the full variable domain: DGGITQSPKYLFRKEGQNVTLSCEQNLNHDAMYWYRQDPGQGLRLIYYSQIVNDFQKGDIAEGYSVSREKKESFPLTVTSAQKNPTAFYLCASSTTRGGSSSGRANEQYFGPGTRLTVT.